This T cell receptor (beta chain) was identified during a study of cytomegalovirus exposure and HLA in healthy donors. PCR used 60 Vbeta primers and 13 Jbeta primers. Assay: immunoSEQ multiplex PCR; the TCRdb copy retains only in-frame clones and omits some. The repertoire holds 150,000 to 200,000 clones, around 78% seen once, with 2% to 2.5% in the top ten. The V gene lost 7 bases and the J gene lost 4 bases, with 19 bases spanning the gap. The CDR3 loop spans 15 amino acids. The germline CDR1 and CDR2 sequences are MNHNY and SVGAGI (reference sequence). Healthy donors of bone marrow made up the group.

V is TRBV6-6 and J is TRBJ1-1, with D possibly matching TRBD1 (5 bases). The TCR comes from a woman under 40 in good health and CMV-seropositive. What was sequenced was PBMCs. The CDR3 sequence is CASKRDSRGGTEAFF. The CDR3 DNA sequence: TGTGCCAGCAAAAGGGACTCTCGGGGCGGCACTGAAGCTTTCTTT.